Listed below are T cell receptor beta chains from one sample, sequenced in a study of T cell responses to AZD1222 COVID-19 vaccine. Produced via immunoSEQ multiplex PCR; TCRdb's table is partial and in-frame only. The sample shows about 100,000 clones, approximately 91% of them seen only once. The source was peripheral blood, collected on day 0 of AZD1222 vaccination. Receptors originate from an adult in good health. Each CDR3 is given without its conserved first and last residue. The order of the fields is V gene, D gene, J gene, clone size, CDR3 protein. A D gene is named only where the DNA matches it firmly. Some rows have no size entry. The others give once, few or many, or a class for an expanded clone.

V gene: TRBV28
D gene: .
J gene: TRBJ1-1
clone size: .
CDR3 protein: ASNPSAPSDTEAF

V gene: TRBV7-8
D gene: .
J gene: TRBJ1-6
clone size: .
CDR3 protein: ASSPGPPRRDNSPLH

V gene: TRBV6-5
D gene: TRBD1
J gene: TRBJ1-4
clone size: .
CDR3 protein: ASRQGAAGEKLF

V gene: TRBV6-4
D gene: TRBD1
J gene: TRBJ1-2
clone size: few
CDR3 protein: ASSDSGTGENGYT

V gene: TRBV9
D gene: .
J gene: TRBJ2-4
clone size: .
CDR3 protein: ASSVAGKGFQY

V gene: TRBV6-4
D gene: .
J gene: TRBJ1-1
clone size: .
CDR3 protein: ASSLTGQLVEAF

V gene: TRBV5-5
D gene: .
J gene: TRBJ1-2
clone size: once
CDR3 protein: ASSPSWGWSYGYT

V gene: TRBV24-1
D gene: .
J gene: TRBJ1-1
clone size: .
CDR3 protein: ATSSRMNTEAF

V gene: TRBV3-1/TRBV3-2
D gene: .
J gene: TRBJ2-2
clone size: .
CDR3 protein: ASSQDLRDTGELF

V gene: TRBV27
D gene: .
J gene: TRBJ2-2
clone size: .
CDR3 protein: ASSLRGRAAEELF

V gene: TRBV18
D gene: TRBD1
J gene: TRBJ1-6
clone size: .
CDR3 protein: ASSPGQGTTSPLH

V gene: TRBV12-2
D gene: .
J gene: TRBJ2-1
clone size: .
CDR3 protein: ASRLERSSAGTISYNEQF

V gene: TRBV3-1/TRBV3-2
D gene: .
J gene: TRBJ2-7
clone size: .
CDR3 protein: ASSPRDGPYEQY

V gene: TRBV7-9
D gene: TRBD1
J gene: TRBJ2-5
clone size: .
CDR3 protein: ASSHRTGRETQY

V gene: TRBV10-3
D gene: TRBD1
J gene: TRBJ1-3
clone size: .
CDR3 protein: AIQGAGEITGNTIY

V gene: TRBV6-4
D gene: TRBD2
J gene: TRBJ2-1
clone size: .
CDR3 protein: ASSGMGGRESYNEQF

V gene: TRBV10-3
D gene: .
J gene: TRBJ1-5
clone size: .
CDR3 protein: AISESGIGQPQH

V gene: TRBV28
D gene: .
J gene: TRBJ1-5
clone size: .
CDR3 protein: ASSSLTYVQPQH

V gene: TRBV30
D gene: .
J gene: TRBJ1-6
clone size: .
CDR3 protein: AWSVGGTLH

V gene: TRBV28
D gene: .
J gene: TRBJ1-3
clone size: .
CDR3 protein: ASTKTDIPRNTIY

V gene: TRBV9
D gene: .
J gene: TRBJ1-1
clone size: .
CDR3 protein: ASSVGWMAEAF

V gene: TRBV9
D gene: TRBD1
J gene: TRBJ1-5
clone size: .
CDR3 protein: ASSSDRGQPQH

V gene: TRBV28
D gene: TRBD2
J gene: TRBJ2-3
clone size: .
CDR3 protein: ASSFPLTLAGEFTDTQY

V gene: TRBV24-1
D gene: .
J gene: TRBJ2-1
clone size: .
CDR3 protein: ATSDPPGDEQF

V gene: TRBV30
D gene: TRBD2
J gene: TRBJ2-1
clone size: .
CDR3 protein: AWSKGSGDEQF

V gene: TRBV9
D gene: TRBD1
J gene: TRBJ1-4
clone size: .
CDR3 protein: ASSATGIGEKLF

V gene: TRBV18
D gene: .
J gene: TRBJ2-3
clone size: .
CDR3 protein: ASSPGLTDTQY

V gene: TRBV10-3
D gene: .
J gene: TRBJ1-5
clone size: .
CDR3 protein: AISVGDQPQH

V gene: TRBV3-1/TRBV3-2
D gene: .
J gene: TRBJ1-2
clone size: .
CDR3 protein: ASSQDDRWHGYT

V gene: TRBV4-1
D gene: .
J gene: TRBJ2-7
clone size: .
CDR3 protein: ASSQLRGYEQY

V gene: TRBV28
D gene: .
J gene: TRBJ1-2
clone size: .
CDR3 protein: ASSQEGHGYT

V gene: TRBV10-2
D gene: .
J gene: TRBJ1-2
clone size: .
CDR3 protein: ASSEGGTGGYT

V gene: TRBV6-5
D gene: .
J gene: TRBJ2-3
clone size: .
CDR3 protein: ASSWGLGTDTQY

V gene: TRBV10-3
D gene: .
J gene: TRBJ2-3
clone size: .
CDR3 protein: AICSGHTDTQY

V gene: TRBV7-2
D gene: .
J gene: TRBJ1-2
clone size: .
CDR3 protein: ASSSEKGVYGYT

V gene: TRBV5-1
D gene: TRBD1
J gene: TRBJ1-4
clone size: .
CDR3 protein: ASSFGQGNEKLF

V gene: TRBV5-4
D gene: TRBD2
J gene: TRBJ2-5
clone size: .
CDR3 protein: ASSLAGGGETQY

V gene: TRBV10-3
D gene: .
J gene: TRBJ2-1
clone size: .
CDR3 protein: AISEGGASYNEQF

V gene: TRBV6-5
D gene: .
J gene: TRBJ2-3
clone size: once
CDR3 protein: ASSIAGLTDTQY

V gene: TRBV5-6
D gene: .
J gene: TRBJ1-1
clone size: .
CDR3 protein: ASSLLVYTEAF

V gene: TRBV7-9
D gene: TRBD2
J gene: TRBJ2-1
clone size: once
CDR3 protein: ASSFLAGGAGNEQF

V gene: TRBV10-3
D gene: .
J gene: TRBJ1-6
clone size: .
CDR3 protein: AISIGPLNSPLH

V gene: TRBV28
D gene: TRBD2
J gene: TRBJ2-7
clone size: .
CDR3 protein: ASSLLSGGPYEQY

V gene: TRBV30
D gene: .
J gene: TRBJ2-5
clone size: .
CDR3 protein: AWSLLANQETQY

V gene: TRBV7-9
D gene: .
J gene: TRBJ2-5
clone size: .
CDR3 protein: ASSQETQY

V gene: TRBV27
D gene: TRBD1
J gene: TRBJ1-6
clone size: .
CDR3 protein: ASSTTGGRTYNSPLH

V gene: TRBV30
D gene: TRBD1
J gene: TRBJ2-1
clone size: .
CDR3 protein: ACRIGQGENEQF

V gene: TRBV7-6
D gene: .
J gene: TRBJ2-1
clone size: .
CDR3 protein: ASSLEGDYNEQF

V gene: TRBV30
D gene: .
J gene: TRBJ2-2
clone size: .
CDR3 protein: AWSVTVGRHTGELF

V gene: TRBV11-2
D gene: .
J gene: TRBJ1-1
clone size: .
CDR3 protein: ASSYLLTVEAF

V gene: TRBV7-6
D gene: TRBD2
J gene: TRBJ2-7
clone size: .
CDR3 protein: ASSLLLADPYEQY

V gene: TRBV29-1
D gene: .
J gene: TRBJ2-3
clone size: .
CDR3 protein: STPYGDTQY

V gene: TRBV28
D gene: .
J gene: TRBJ2-3
clone size: .
CDR3 protein: ASRTRSGADTQY